This is a list of T cell receptor beta chains from one sample in a study of cytomegalovirus exposure and HLA in healthy donors. Assay used: immunoSEQ multiplex PCR; TCRdb lists only in-frame clones, some missing. Of 150,000 to 200,000 clones listed, more than 60% were seen once; the top ten hold 1.2% to 1.5%. Source material: PBMCs. Receptors were obtained from a woman in her twenties or thirties in good health and CMV-seropositive. The CDR3 runs from the conserved cysteine through the conserved F or W. D genes are given only for firm matches. Size tells how often a clone was seen (once, few, many) or the class of an expanded clone, and some rows leave it out.

TGCAGCGTCGAGGGCGGGTTCGGCTTCTACGAGCAGTACTTC,CSVEGGFGFYEQYF,TRBV29-1,TRBJ2-7,NA,NA
TGTGCCAGCAGCCTAAAATCGGGGATCGGGGAGCTGTTTTTT,CASSLKSGIGELFF,TRBV6-5,TRBJ2-2,NA,NA
TGTGCCATCACCGAGCGGCCTAGCGGAGGGGGCAATGAGCAGTTCTTC,CAITERPSGGGNEQFF,TRBV10-3,TRBJ2-1,NA,NA
TGTGCCAGCAGCTCCCTCGGGACTAGCGGAATCACCGGGGAGCTGTTTTTT,CASSSLGTSGITGELFF,TRBV11-3,TRBJ2-2,TRBD2,once
TGTGCCAGCTCCCAAGAACTACAAGAGACCCAGTACTTC,CASSQELQETQYF,TRBV18,TRBJ2-5,NA,NA
TGCAGCGTGGGGACTAGCGGGGTTTACAATGAGCAGTTCTTC,CSVGTSGVYNEQFF,TRBV29-1,TRBJ2-1,TRBD2,NA
TGTGCCAGCAGACCACAGGGTACCTACAATGAGCAGTTCTTC,CASRPQGTYNEQFF,TRBV2,TRBJ2-1,NA,few
TGTGCCAGCAGCCGGACAGGGTCTATAGATGGCTACACCTTC,CASSRTGSIDGYTF,TRBV7-9,TRBJ1-2,TRBD1,NA
TGTGCCAGCAGTTCGGCAGGGGGCGGCTACACCTTC,CASSSAGGGYTF,TRBV27,TRBJ1-2,TRBD1,once
TGTGCCAGCTCACAACTAGCGGGTTCCTACGAGCAGTACTTC,CASSQLAGSYEQYF,TRBV18,TRBJ2-7,TRBD2,NA
TGTGCCAGCAGCTTCTCAGGAGGTGTAGGTTTTAACACTGAAGCTTTCTTT,CASSFSGGVGFNTEAFF,TRBV11-3,TRBJ1-1,NA,NA